The clone carrying this T cell receptor beta chain was found a few times. Its antigen is not identified. The 5'RACE template-switching step produced TCR cDNA and added a universal primer site and UMIs. One entry per CDR3 protein results from TCRdb running MiXCR on the 5' RACE reads. The table shows about 160,000 distinct CDR3 sequences, with 9.3% occurring only once. The entry originates in a study of T cells after yellow fever vaccination. Study-level points and caveats: Most primary-vaccination clones reappeared after the booster (96% CD4, 85% to 90% CD8).

The CDR3 totals 21 residues. V shed 0 bases, J shed 0 bases, and the junction held 14 bases outside the gene matches. Germline assignment: CDR1 MNHNY and CDR2 SVGAGI (reference sequence). The source material was CD8+ T cells sorted from PBMCs, sampled 45 days after the yellow fever booster vaccination. This clonotype originated in a young man who received the YFV17D yellow fever vaccine. This chain uses TRBV6-6 with TRBJ2-3; 11 nucleotides align to TRBD1. The CDR3 reads CASSYSIGTGGDRGSTDTQYF. CDR3 sequence (DNA): TGTGCCAGCAGTTACTCGATTGGGACAGGGGGGGATAGAGGAAGCACAGATACGCAGTATTTT.